This TCR beta chain came from a study of vaccination effects on CD4 cells after COVID-19. Study as a whole: Participants received two doses of either the BNT162b2 or mRNA-1273 vaccine. Study-wide results and caveats: Few convalescent patients and no early post-infection timepoints were included in the study. Substantial clonal contraction characterized both infection- and vaccine-induced clones late after vaccination.

The germline V gene encodes CDR1 ENHRY and CDR2 SYGVKD. The length of the CDR3 is 11 residues. V was pared by 8 bases and J by 0 bases, with 4 bases between. Subsequent to a culture period of around eleven days, CD4+ T cells were isolated. On days 3 and 7, fresh IL-2 medium replaced half the medium. About this clone itself: Its antigen is still unknown. This specimen includes other DNA sequences encoding the same CDR3.

Assay: immunoSEQ multiplex PCR; the TCRdb copy retains only in-frame clones and omits some. The sample carries over 65,000 clones, about 74% recorded once. The chain recombines TRBV10-3 with TRBJ1-1; D not resolved. The sequence derives from a human donor who received a COVID-19 vaccine. Sequenced here: CD4+ T cells from PBMCs cultured without peptide, sampled before COVID-19 vaccination. The CDR3 reads CAIGLNTEAFF. CDR3 in DNA: TGTGCCATCGGTCTGAACACTGAAGCTTTCTTT.